This T cell receptor beta chain is drawn from a study of monozygotic twins with inflammatory bowel disease. Donors gave over 2 ml of blood apiece. Eight separate reactions per sample served to make cDNA. With the 5' RACE reads reprocessed, TCRdb shows one record per CDR3 protein and no DNA. The ten most abundant clones cover under 3% of a sample with fewer than 550,000 distinct CDR3 sequences. CDR3 length: 14 amino acids. CDR1 and CDR2 from the germline V gene are WSHSY and SAAADI. The sample comprised blood. The J gene is TRBJ2-1, the V gene TRBV10-2; TCRdb's assignment of TRBD2 cannot be checked, as there is no DNA. The sequence derives from a human donor with ulcerative colitis or Crohn's disease, or a healthy co-twin of an affected twin (not recorded which). CDR3: CASTEAGGSGEQFF.